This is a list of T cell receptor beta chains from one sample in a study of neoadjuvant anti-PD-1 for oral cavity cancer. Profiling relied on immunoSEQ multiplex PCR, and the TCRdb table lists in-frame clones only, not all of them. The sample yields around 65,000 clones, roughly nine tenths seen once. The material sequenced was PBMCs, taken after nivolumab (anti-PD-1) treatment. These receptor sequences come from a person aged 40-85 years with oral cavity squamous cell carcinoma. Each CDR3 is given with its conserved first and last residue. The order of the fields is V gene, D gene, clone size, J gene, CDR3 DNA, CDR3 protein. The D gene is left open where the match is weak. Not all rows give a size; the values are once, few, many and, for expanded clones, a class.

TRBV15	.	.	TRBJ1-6	TGTGCCACCAGCGTGGACGCGAGCTCCTATAATTCACCCCTCCACTTT	CATSVDASSYNSPLHF
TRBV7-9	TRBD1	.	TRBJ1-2	TGTGCCAGCAGCTACAGGGGATCCAATGGCTACACCTTC	CASSYRGSNGYTF
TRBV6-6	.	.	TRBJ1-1	TGTGCCAGCAGTTACGGGGGGGACACTGAAGCTTTCTTT	CASSYGGDTEAFF
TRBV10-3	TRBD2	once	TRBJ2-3	TGTGCCATCAGAGCAGACCTCTCCAGGGCCCATCGGGGGGCAGATACGCAGTATTTT	CAIRADLSRAHRGADTQYF
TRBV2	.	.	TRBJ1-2	TGTGCCAGCAGTGATGGGACGGTCCCGGACTATGGCTACACCTTC	CASSDGTVPDYGYTF
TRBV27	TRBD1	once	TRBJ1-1	TGTGCCAGCAGTAGTTACAGGGGACACGCGGAAGGAACTGAAGCTTTCTTT	CASSSYRGHAEGTEAFF
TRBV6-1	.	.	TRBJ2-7	TGTGCCAGCAGTCTGGACAGTTTCTACGAGCAGTACTTC	CASSLDSFYEQYF
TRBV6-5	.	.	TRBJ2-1	TGTGCCAGCAGTTCATCCGGGGTATCCTACAATGAGCAGTTCTTC	CASSSSGVSYNEQFF
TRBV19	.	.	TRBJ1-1	TGTGCCAGTAGTCCAAGGAACACTGAAGCTTTCTTT	CASSPRNTEAFF
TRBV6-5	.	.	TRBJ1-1	TGTGCCAGCAGTGACTGGGGGGACGTGCAGGCTTTCTTT	CASSDWGDVQAFF
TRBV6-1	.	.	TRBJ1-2	TGTGCCAGCAGTGAGTCGGGGACGGCCTATGGCTACACCTTC	CASSESGTAYGYTF